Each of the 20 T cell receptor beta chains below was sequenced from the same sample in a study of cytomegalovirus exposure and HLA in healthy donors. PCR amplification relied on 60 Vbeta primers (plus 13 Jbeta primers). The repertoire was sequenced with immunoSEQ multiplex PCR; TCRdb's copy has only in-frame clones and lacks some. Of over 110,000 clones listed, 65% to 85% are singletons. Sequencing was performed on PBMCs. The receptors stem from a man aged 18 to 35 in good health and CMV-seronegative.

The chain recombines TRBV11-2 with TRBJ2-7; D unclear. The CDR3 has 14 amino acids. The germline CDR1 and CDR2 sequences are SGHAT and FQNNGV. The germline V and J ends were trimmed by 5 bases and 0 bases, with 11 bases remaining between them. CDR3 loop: CASSGALASYEQYF. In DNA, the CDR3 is TGTGCCAGCAGCGGAGCCTTGGCCTCCTACGAGCAGTACTTC.

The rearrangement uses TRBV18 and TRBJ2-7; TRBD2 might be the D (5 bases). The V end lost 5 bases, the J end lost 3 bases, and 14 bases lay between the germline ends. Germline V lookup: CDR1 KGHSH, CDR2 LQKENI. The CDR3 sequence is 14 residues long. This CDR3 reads CASSSVPRGYEQYF. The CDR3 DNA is TGTGCCAGCTCATCAGTCCCCCGGGGCTACGAGCAGTACTTC.

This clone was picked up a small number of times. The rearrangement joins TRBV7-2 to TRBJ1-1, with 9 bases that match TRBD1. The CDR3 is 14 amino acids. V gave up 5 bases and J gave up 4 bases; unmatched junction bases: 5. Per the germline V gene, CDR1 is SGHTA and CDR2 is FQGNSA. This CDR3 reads CASSATGGLTEAFF. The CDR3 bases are TGTGCCAGCAGCGCTACAGGGGGCCTCACTGAAGCTTTCTTT. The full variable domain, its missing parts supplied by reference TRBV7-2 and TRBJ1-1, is GAGVSQSPSNKVTEKGKDVELRCDPISGHTALYWYRQSLGQGLEFLIYFQGNSAPDKSGLPSDRFSAERTGGSVSTLTIQRTQQEDSAVYLCASSATGGLTEAFFGQGTRLTVV.

The CDR3 is CASSVKGGVINNEQFF. For the CDR3, the DNA is TGTGCCAGTAGTGTCAAGGGGGGGGTCATAAACAATGAGCAGTTCTTC. The gene calls are TRBV19 and TRBJ2-1, with D perhaps TRBD2 (7 bases). The germline gives CDR1 LNHDA, CDR2 SQIVND (reference sequence). This CDR3 is 16 amino acids long. V lost 5 bases and J lost 5, with 19 bases in between. Full variable domain (rest looked up from reference TRBV19 and TRBJ2-1): DGGITQSPKYLFRKEGQNVTLSCEQNLNHDAMYWYRQDPGQGLRLIYYSQIVNDFQKGDIAEGYSVSREKKESFPLTVTSAQKNPTAFYLCASSVKGGVINNEQFFGPGTRLTVL.

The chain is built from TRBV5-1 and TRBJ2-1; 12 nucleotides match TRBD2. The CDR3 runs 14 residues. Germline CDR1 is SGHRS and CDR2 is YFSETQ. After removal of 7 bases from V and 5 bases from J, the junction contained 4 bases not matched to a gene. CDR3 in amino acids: CASGRTSGDNEQFF. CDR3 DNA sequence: TGCGCCAGCGGAAGGACTAGCGGGGACAATGAGCAGTTCTTC.

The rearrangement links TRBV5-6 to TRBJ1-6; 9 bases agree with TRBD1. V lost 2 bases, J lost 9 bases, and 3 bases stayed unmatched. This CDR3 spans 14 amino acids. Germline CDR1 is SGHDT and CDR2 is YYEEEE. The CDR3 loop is CASSFRTGASPLHF. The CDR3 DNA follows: TGTGCCAGCAGCTTTCGGACAGGGGCTTCACCCCTCCACTTT.

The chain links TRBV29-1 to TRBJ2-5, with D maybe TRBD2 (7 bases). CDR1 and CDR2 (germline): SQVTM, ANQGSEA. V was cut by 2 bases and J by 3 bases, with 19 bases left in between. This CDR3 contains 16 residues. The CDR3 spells CSVESPFQGREETQYF. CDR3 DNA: TGCAGCGTTGAAAGCCCATTTCAGGGGAGGGAAGAGACCCAGTACTTC.

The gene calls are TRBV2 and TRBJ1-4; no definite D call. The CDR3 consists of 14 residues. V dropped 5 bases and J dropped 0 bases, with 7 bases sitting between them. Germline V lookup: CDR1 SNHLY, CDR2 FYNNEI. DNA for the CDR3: TGTGCCAGCAGTTTGTACTCAACTAATGAAAAACTGTTTTTT. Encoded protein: CASSLYSTNEKLFF.

CDR3 sequence (DNA): TGCGCCAGCAGCTTGGTGCGGGGTAGCGGGGGTTCAGATACGCAGTATTTT. This encodes CASSLVRGSGGSDTQYF. The V gene is TRBV5-1, the J gene TRBJ2-3; 9 bases fit TRBD2. V lost 0 bases, J lost 4 bases, and 9 bases stayed unmatched. The CDR3 is made up of 17 amino acids. Germline-derived CDR1 and CDR2 are SGHRS and YFSETQ.

CDR3 residues: CASSPLASREQYF. The CDR3, as DNA: TGTGCCAGCTCACCATTGGCATCCCGCGAGCAGTACTTC. The chain couples TRBV18 to TRBJ2-7; D call uncertain. V shed 2 bases and J shed 6 bases, with 11 bases lying between them. CDR1 is KGHSH and CDR2 is LQKENI in the germline V gene. The CDR3 totals 13 residues.

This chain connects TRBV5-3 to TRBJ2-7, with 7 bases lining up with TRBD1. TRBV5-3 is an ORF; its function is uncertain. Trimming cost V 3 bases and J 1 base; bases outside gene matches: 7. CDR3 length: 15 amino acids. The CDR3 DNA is TGTGCCAGAAGCTGCCCCGGGACAGAATCCTACGAGCAGTACTTC. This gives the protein CARSCPGTESYEQYF.

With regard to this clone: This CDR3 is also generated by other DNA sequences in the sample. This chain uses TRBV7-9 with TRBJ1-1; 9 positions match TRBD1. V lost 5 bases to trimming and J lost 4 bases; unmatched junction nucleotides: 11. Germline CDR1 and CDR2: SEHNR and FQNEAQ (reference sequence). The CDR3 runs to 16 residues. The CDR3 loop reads CASSASSQGAFTEAFF. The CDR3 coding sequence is TGTGCCAGCAGCGCCTCTTCACAGGGGGCGTTCACTGAAGCTTTCTTT.

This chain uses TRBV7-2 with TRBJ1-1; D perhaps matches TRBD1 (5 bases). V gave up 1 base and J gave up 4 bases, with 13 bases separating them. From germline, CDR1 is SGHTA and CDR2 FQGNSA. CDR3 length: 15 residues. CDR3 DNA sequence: TGTGCCAGCAGCTTAGGGCAGGGAACCTCCACTGAAGCTTTCTTT. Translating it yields CASSLGQGTSTEAFF.

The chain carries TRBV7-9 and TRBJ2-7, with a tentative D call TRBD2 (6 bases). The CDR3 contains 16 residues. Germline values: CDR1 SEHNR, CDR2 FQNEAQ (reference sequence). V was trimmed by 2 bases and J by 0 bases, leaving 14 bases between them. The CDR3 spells CASSLRVGGDSYEQYF. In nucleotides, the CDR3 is TGTGCCAGCAGCTTAAGGGTCGGCGGGGACTCCTACGAGCAGTACTTC.

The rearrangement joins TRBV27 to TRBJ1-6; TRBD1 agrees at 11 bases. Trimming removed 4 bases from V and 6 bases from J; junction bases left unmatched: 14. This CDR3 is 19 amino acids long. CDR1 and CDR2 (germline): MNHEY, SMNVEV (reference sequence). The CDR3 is CASSSLDRGRGLSNSPLHF. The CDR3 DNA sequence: TGTGCCAGCAGTTCCTTGGACAGGGGGCGCGGTTTATCTAATTCACCCCTCCACTTT.

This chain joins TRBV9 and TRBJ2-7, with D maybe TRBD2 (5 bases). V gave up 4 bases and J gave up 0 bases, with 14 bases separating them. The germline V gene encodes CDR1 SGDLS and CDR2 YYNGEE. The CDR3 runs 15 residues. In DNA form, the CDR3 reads TGTGCCAGCAGCCCCTCCGGCGGGCTCTCCTACGAGCAGTACTTC. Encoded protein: CASSPSGGLSYEQYF.

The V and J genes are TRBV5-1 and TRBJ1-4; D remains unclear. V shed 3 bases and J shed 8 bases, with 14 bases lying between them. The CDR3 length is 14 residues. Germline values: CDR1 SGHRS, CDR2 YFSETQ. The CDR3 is CASSSETGIEKLFF. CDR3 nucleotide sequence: TGCGCCAGCAGCTCCGAGACGGGAATCGAAAAACTGTTTTTT. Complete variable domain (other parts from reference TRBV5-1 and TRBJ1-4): KAGVTQTPRYLIKTRGQQVTLSCSPISGHRSVSWYQQTPGQGLQFLFEYFSETQRNKGNFPGRFSGRQFSNSRSEMNVSTLELGDSALYLCASSSETGIEKLFFGSGTQLSVL.

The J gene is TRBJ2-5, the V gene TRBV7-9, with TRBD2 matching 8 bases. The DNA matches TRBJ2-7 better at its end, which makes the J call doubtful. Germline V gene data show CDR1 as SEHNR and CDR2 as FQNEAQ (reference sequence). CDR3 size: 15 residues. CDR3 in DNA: TGTGCCAGCAGTTCGGGACTAGTGGGACCCTACGAGCAGTACTTC. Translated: CASSSGLVGPYEQYF.

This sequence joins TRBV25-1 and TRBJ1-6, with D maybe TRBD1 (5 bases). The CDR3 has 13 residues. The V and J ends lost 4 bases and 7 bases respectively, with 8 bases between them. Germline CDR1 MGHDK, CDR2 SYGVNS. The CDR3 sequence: CASSGRENSPLHF. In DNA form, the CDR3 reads TGTGCCAGCAGTGGCAGGGAAAATTCACCCCTCCACTTT.

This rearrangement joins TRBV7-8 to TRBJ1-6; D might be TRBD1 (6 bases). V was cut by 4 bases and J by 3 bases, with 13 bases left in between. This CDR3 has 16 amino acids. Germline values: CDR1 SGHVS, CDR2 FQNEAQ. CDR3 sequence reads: CASSSGGQSYNSPLHF. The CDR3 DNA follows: TGTGCCAGCAGCTCTGGTGGACAGAGCTATAATTCACCCCTCCACTTT.